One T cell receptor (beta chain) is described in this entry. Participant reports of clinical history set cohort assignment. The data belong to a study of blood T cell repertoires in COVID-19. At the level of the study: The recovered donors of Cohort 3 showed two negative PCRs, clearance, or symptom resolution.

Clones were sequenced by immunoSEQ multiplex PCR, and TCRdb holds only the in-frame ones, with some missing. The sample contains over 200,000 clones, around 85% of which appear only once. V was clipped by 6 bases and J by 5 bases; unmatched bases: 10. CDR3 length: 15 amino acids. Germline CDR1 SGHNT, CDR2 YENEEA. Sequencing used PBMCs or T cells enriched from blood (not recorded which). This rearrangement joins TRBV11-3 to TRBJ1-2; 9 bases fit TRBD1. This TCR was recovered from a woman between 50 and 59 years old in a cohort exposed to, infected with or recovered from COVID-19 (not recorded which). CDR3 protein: CASRDKGTGTYGYTF. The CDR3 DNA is TGTGCCAGCAGGGATAAAGGGACAGGGACGTATGGCTACACCTTC. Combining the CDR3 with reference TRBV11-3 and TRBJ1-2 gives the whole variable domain EAGVVQSPRYKIIEKKQPVAFWCNPISGHNTLYWYLQNLGQGPELLIRYENEEAVDDSQLPKDRFSAERLKGVDSTLKIQPAELGDSAVYLCASRDKGTGTYGYTFGSGTRLTVV.